This T cell receptor (beta chain) was sequenced for a study of T-cell memory formation after mild COVID-19. V was cut by 1 base and J by 7 bases, with 12 bases left in between. The CDR3 length is 14 residues. Germline V lookup: CDR1 SGHDT, CDR2 YYEEEE. 5'RACE primed at constant segments yielded TCR alpha and TCR beta cDNA libraries bearing sample barcodes and UMIs. One entry per CDR3 protein, called by TCRdb with MiXCR from the 5' RACE reads. The sample records around 470,000 distinct CDR3 sequences, around 20% being singletons. The origin of this receptor is an adult woman who had mild COVID-19 (a few samples of this study predate the infection). Cell type and time point are not known. The material sequenced was PBMCs or a T cell subset sorted from them (not recorded which). The chain is built from TRBV5-6 and TRBJ2-1; D might be TRBD2 (6 bases). The CDR3 loop is CASSLRLGLNEQFF. For the CDR3, the DNA is TGTGCCAGCAGCTTGCGCCTAGGACTAAATGAGCAGTTCTTC.